These 12 T cell receptor beta chains originate from one sample sequenced in a study of T cells in Graves' hyperthyroidism and ophthalmopathy. What was amplified from RNA transcripts were TCR beta CDR3 regions. TCR CDR3 underwent first-round RT-PCR with the HTBI primer set. TCRdb used MiXCR to reprocess the multiplex PCR reads, holding one entry per CDR3 protein. The sample includes hundreds of thousands of distinct CDR3 sequences, about 38% of them seen just once. Material for sequencing was blood. Receptor source: a man younger than 35 with Graves' hyperthyroidism.

Many counts were recorded for this clonotype. The chain joins TRBV29-1 to TRBJ1-1; maybe TRBD1 (6 bases). The CDR3 has 14 amino acids. Per the germline V gene, CDR1 is SQVTM and CDR2 is ANQGSEA. Trimming shortened V by 0 bases and J by 0 bases, and 8 bases separated the two germline ends. The CDR3 DNA reads as TGCAGCGTTGAAGATTACAGGGTGAACACTGAAGCTTTCTTT. This gives the protein CSVEDYRVNTEAFF.

This clonotype was counted between two and nine times. The V gene is TRBV7-2, the J gene TRBJ2-7; no firm D call. This CDR3 contains 14 residues. Germline CDR1 and CDR2: SGHTA and FQGNSA. V was pared by 2 bases and J by 6 bases, with 14 bases between. The CDR3 DNA reads as TGTGCCAGCAGCTTAAGTTTCACGACCTCCGAGCAGTACTTC. It yields the protein CASSLSFTTSEQYF.

This chain uses TRBV14 with TRBJ2-7, with D perhaps assigned TRBD1 or TRBD2 (5 bases each). V lost 4 bases and J lost 5, with 18 bases in between. The CDR3 has 15 amino acids. CDR1 is SGHDN and CDR2 is FVKESK in the germline V gene. The CDR3 nucleotides are TGTGCCAGCAGCCCCAGGGCGAGGGGTCTTAACGAGCAGTACTTC. This translates into CASSPRARGLNEQYF.

This clonotype was seen more than once but under ten times. This chain joins TRBV7-2 and TRBJ2-2; D tentatively fits TRBD1 or TRBD2 (5 bases each). Trimming removed 2 bases from V and 3 bases from J, with 13 bases in between. Germline CDR1 reads SGHTA; CDR2 reads FQGNSA. The CDR3 has 16 residues. The chain's CDR3 is CASSLIERGDTGELFF. In nucleotides, the CDR3 is TGTGCCAGCAGCTTAATTGAGAGGGGCGACACCGGGGAGCTGTTTTTT.

The chain recombines TRBV7-9 with TRBJ2-5; 15 bases line up with TRBD2. The CDR3 sequence is 18 residues long. CDR1 is SEHNR, CDR2 FQNEAQ, per germline (reference sequence). J gave up 4 bases and V 5 bases, and 11 bases lay outside the gene matches. The CDR3 DNA reads TGTGCCAGCAGCCCGAGTGGACTAGCGGGGGGGCTCAGAGAGACCCAGTACTTC. Amino acid sequence: CASSPSGLAGGLRETQYF. The entire variable domain, with the rest obtained from reference TRBV7-9 and TRBJ2-5, is as follows: DTGVSQNPRHKITKRGQNVTFRCDPISEHNRLYWYRQTLGQGPEFLTYFQNEAQLEKSRLLSDRFSAERPKGSFSTLEIQRTEQGDSAMYLCASSPSGLAGGLRETQYFGPGTRLLVL.

This clonotype has only a few counts. The V call is TRBV5-1, the J call TRBJ1-1, with 10 bases aligning to TRBD1. With V trimmed by 1 base and J by 3 bases, 3 bases remained unmatched. This CDR3 contains 15 residues. Germline loops: CDR1 SGHRS, CDR2 YFSETQ. The CDR3 sequence is CASSLWGTGDTEAFF. As DNA, the CDR3 is TGCGCCAGCAGCTTGTGGGGGACAGGGGACACTGAAGCTTTCTTT.

This clonotype occurred once. The chain carries TRBV19 and TRBJ2-7, with D unresolved. The ends were cut back, 3 bases at V and 5 bases at J, with 11 bases in the middle. CDR1 and CDR2 from the germline V gene are LNHDA and SQIVND (reference sequence). There are 13 residues in the CDR3. The CDR3 spells CASSISLFDEQYF. The CDR3 bases are TGTGCCAGTAGTATTAGCCTCTTCGACGAGCAGTACTTC.

The chain combines TRBV7-9 with TRBJ1-6; TRBD1 matches 9 bases. The CDR3 contains 18 residues. Germline CDR1 reads SEHNR; CDR2 reads FQNEAQ (reference sequence). V was clipped by 3 bases and J by 8 bases; unmatched bases: 14. The CDR3 loop is CASSLRSSGQGWDSPLHF. CDR3 sequence (DNA): TGTGCCAGCAGCTTGCGTTCATCAGGACAGGGGTGGGATTCACCCCTCCACTTT.

At least ten counts were recorded for this clonotype. This rearrangement joins TRBV10-2 to TRBJ1-5, with D tentatively TRBD1 (6 bases). V lost 1 base and J lost 5, with 18 bases in between. The CDR3 consists of 17 residues. Germline V CDR1 and CDR2: WSHSY, SAAADI. DNA for the CDR3: TGCGCCAGCAGTGAGTGGATAGGGGGAGATACGGATCAGCCCCAGCATTTT. Protein sequence: CASSEWIGGDTDQPQHF.

The chain has TRBV10-2 and TRBJ1-1, with D hard to call. In germline, CDR1 is WSHSY, CDR2 SAAADI. The CDR3 extends over 14 amino acids. V was shortened by 3 bases and J by 1 base, with 9 bases between the two germline ends. DNA of the CDR3: TGCGCCAGCAGTGAAGAAGAAGAGAACACTGAAGCTTTCTTT. The encoded protein is CASSEEEENTEAFF.

This clonotype was counted once. No conserved phenylalanine or tryptophan ends this CDR3, so it is likely a read error. The chain uses TRBV10-3 and TRBJ2-5; D remains ambiguous. The CDR3 loop spans 14 amino acids. Germline V gene sequence: CDR1 ENHRY, CDR2 SYGVKD. V lost 4 bases to trimming and J lost 1 base, with 10 bases between them. In DNA, the CDR3 is TGTGCCATCAGTGGGGCCCCGGGCCAAGAGACCCAGTACTTA. Protein product: CAISGAPGQETQYL.

The rearrangement joins TRBV25-1 to TRBJ1-6; D not resolved. Germline loops: CDR1 MGHDK, CDR2 SYGVNS. Trimming shortened V by 5 bases and J by 10 bases, and 15 bases separated the two germline ends. The CDR3 spans 14 residues. The CDR3 protein is CASSLRAPGSPLHF. The CDR3 nucleotides are TGTGCCAGCAGTCTTAGGGCGCCGGGATCACCCCTCCACTTT.